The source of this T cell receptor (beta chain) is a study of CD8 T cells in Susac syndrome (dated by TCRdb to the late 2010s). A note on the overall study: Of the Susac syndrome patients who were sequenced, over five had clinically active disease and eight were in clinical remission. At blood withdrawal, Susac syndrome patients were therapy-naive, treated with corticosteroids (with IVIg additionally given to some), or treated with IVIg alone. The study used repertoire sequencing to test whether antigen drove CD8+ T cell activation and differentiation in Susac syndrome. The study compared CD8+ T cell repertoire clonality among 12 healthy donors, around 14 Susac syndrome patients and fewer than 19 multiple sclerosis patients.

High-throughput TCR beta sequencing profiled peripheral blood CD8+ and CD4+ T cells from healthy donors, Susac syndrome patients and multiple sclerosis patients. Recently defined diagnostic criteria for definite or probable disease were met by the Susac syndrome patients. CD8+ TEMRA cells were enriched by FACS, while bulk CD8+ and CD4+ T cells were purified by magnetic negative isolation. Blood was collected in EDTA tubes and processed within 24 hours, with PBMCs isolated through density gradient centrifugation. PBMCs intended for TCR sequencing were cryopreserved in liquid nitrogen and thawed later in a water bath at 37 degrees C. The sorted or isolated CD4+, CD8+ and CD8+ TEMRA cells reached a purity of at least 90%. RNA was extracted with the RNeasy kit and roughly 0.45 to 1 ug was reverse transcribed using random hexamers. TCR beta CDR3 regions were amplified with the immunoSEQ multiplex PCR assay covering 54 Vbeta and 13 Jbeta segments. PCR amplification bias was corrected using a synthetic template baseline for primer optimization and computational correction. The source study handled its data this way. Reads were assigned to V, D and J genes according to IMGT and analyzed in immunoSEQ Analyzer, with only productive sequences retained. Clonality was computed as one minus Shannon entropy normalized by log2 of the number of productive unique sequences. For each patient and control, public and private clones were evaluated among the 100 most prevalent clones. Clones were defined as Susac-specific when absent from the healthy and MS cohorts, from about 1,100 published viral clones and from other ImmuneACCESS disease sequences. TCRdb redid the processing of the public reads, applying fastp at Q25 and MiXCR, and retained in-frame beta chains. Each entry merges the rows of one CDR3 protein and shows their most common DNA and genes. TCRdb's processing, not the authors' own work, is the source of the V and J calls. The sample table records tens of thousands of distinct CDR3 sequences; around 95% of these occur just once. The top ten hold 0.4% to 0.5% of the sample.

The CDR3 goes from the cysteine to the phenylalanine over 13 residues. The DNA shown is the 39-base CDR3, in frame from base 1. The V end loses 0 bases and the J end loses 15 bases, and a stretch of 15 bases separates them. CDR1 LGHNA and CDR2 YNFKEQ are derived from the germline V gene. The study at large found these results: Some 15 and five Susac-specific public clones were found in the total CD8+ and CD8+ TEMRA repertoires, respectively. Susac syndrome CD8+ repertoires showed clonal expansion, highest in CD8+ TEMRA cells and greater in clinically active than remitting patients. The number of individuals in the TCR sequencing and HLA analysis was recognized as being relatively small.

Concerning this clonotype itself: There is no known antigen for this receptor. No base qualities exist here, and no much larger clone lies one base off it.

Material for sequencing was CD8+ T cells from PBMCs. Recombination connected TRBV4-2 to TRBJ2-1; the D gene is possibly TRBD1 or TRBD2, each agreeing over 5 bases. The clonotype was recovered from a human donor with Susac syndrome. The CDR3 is CASSQEPGTRGFF. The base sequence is TGTGCCAGCAGCCAAGAACCTGGGACCCGGGGGTTCTTC.